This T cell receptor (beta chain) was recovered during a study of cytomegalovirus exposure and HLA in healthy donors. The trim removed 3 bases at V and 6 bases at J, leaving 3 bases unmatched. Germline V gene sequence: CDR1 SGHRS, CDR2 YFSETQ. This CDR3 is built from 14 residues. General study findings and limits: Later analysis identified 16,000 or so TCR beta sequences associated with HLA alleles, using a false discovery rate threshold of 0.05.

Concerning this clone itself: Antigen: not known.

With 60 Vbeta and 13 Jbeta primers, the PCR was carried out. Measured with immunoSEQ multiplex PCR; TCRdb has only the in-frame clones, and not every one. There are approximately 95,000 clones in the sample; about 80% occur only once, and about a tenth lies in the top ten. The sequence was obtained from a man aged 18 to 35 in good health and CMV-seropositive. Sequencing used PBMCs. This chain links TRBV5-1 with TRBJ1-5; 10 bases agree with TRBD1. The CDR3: CASSWTGGSQPQHF. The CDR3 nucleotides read TGCGCCAGCAGCTGGACAGGGGGAAGTCAGCCCCAGCATTTT.